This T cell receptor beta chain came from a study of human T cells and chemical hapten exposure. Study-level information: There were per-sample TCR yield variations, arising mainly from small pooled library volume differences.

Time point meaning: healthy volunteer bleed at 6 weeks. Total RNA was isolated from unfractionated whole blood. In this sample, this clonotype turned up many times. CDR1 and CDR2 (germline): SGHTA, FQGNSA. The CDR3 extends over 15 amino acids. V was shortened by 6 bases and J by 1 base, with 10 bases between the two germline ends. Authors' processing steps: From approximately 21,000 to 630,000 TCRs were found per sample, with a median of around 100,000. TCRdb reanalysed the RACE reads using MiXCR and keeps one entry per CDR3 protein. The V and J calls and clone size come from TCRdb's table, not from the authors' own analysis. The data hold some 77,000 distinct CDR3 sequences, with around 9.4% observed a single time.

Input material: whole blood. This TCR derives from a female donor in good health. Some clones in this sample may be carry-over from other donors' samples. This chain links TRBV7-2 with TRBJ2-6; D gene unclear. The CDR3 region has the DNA TGTGCCAGCAGTCCGGTGGGGTCTGGGGCCAACGTCCTGACTTTC. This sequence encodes CASSPVGSGANVLTF.